The 28 T cell receptor beta chains presented below share a single source sample, sequenced in a study of cytomegalovirus exposure and HLA in healthy donors. It was with 60 Vbeta and 13 Jbeta primers that the PCR ran. Sequenced by immunoSEQ multiplex PCR; TCRdb stores in-frame clones only, minus some. The sample shows more than 130,000 clones, 73% of them seen only once. The material sequenced was PBMCs. The receptors shown here come from a human donor in good health.

The chain combines TRBV11-2 with TRBJ1-2, with TRBD1 as a possible D gene (6 bases). Trimming pared 1 base from V and 0 bases from J, leaving 12 bases between. Per germline, CDR1 SGHAT and CDR2 FQNNGV. The CDR3 contains 16 residues. The CDR3 spells CASSLGVTGSNYGYTF. The CDR3 DNA reads as TGTGCCAGCAGCTTAGGTGTGACAGGTTCTAACTATGGCTACACCTTC.

V gene TRBV9 combines with J gene TRBJ1-5; D is undetermined. V dropped 0 bases and J dropped 4 bases, with 11 bases sitting between them. The CDR3 is 15 residues long. Germline V gene sequence: CDR1 SGDLS, CDR2 YYNGEE. CDR3 nucleotides: TGTGCCAGCAGCGTAGGTCCGAGATCGAATCAGCCCCAGCATTTT. Protein product: CASSVGPRSNQPQHF.

This sequence joins TRBV6-6 and TRBJ2-7; 7 bases align to TRBD1. V lost 4 bases and J lost 7; bases outside the gene matches: 13. Germline V gene data show CDR1 as MNHNY and CDR2 as SVGAGI (reference sequence). This CDR3 is built from 15 residues. CDR3 DNA sequence: TGTGCCAGCAGTTTCAACAGGGGTATTTATGTAGAGCAGTACTTC. Translating it yields CASSFNRGIYVEQYF.

This chain uses TRBV7-8 with TRBJ2-5, with a tentative D call TRBD2 (5 bases). The CDR3 spans 12 residues. Germline CDR1 is SGHVS and CDR2 is FQNEAQ. With 4 bases removed from V and 5 bases from J, the gap between germline ends came to 8 bases. CDR3 protein: CASSSGSETQYF. The CDR3 DNA follows: TGTGCCAGCAGCTCGGGGTCGGAGACCCAGTACTTC.

This clone was seen only a few times. DNA for the CDR3: TGTGCCAGCAGCTTAGTGACTAGCGGGAGCCCCCACGAGCAGTACTTC. Its protein product is CASSLVTSGSPHEQYF. This chain uses TRBV7-8 with TRBJ2-7, with 12 nucleotides matching TRBD2. The CDR3 is 16 amino acids. The germline V gene encodes CDR1 SGHVS and CDR2 FQNEAQ. J gave up 5 bases and V 1 base, and 6 bases lay outside the gene matches.

The chain employs TRBV7-9 and TRBJ1-6; possible D gene TRBD1, 6 bases. From germline, CDR1 is SEHNR and CDR2 FQNEAQ (reference sequence). The V and J ends lost 0 bases and 6 bases respectively, with 9 bases between them. This CDR3 is 15 amino acids long. The DNA of the CDR3 is TGTGCCAGCAGCTTAGCGGGGGCGACTAATTCACCCCTCCACTTT. Translated: CASSLAGATNSPLHF.

J is TRBJ2-5 and V is TRBV7-9, with 8 nucleotides matching TRBD2. The CDR3 totals 16 residues. V was pared by 5 bases and J by 7 bases, with 15 bases of the junction left unmatched. Per germline, CDR1 SEHNR and CDR2 FQNEAQ (reference sequence). Written as DNA, the CDR3 is TGTGCCAGCAGCCCTTCGGGGACTAGGATGGTAGGGACCCAGTACTTC. Translating it yields CASSPSGTRMVGTQYF.

This chain connects TRBV6-1 to TRBJ1-3, with D perhaps matching TRBD2 (5 bases). The J call may be faulty, since TRBJ2-2 better matches the DNA end. The length of the CDR3 is 13 residues. The germline V gene has CDR1 MNHNS and CDR2 SASEGT. The CDR3 sequence: CASQDWNTGELFF. The CDR3 DNA sequence: TGTGCCAGCCAGGACTGGAACACCGGGGAGCTGTTTTTT.

The chain carries TRBV11-3 and TRBJ2-5; 9 bases match TRBD1. The CDR3 has 15 residues. The V and J ends lost 0 bases and 7 bases, in that order; junction bases with no gene match: 6. Germline CDR1 is SGHNT and CDR2 is YENEEA. The CDR3 sequence is CASSLDPGQGLTQYF. CDR3 nucleotides: TGTGCCAGCAGCTTAGACCCGGGACAGGGTCTGACCCAGTACTTC.

The chain carries TRBV6-6 and TRBJ2-7, with 7 bases aligning to TRBD2. The ends lost 0 bases at V and 2 bases at J; junction bases unmatched: 1. Germline CDR1 MNHNY, CDR2 SVGAGI (reference sequence). There are 14 residues in the CDR3. Here the CDR3 reads CASSYSAGTYEQYF. Written as DNA, the CDR3 is TGTGCCAGCAGTTACTCAGCGGGAACCTACGAGCAGTACTTC.

This clone has only one observation. The rearrangement uses TRBV5-4 and TRBJ2-7; a possible D gene is TRBD1 (6 bases). This CDR3 region has 15 residues. V shed 2 bases and J shed 0 bases, with 12 bases lying between them. Germline-derived CDR1 and CDR2 are SGHNT and YYREEE (reference sequence). CDR3 residues: CASSFTGSNSYEQYF. DNA of the CDR3: TGTGCCAGCAGCTTCACAGGGTCCAACTCCTACGAGCAGTACTTC.

This clone showed up just once. The rearrangement uses TRBV5-4 and TRBJ1-1, with 7 bases aligning to TRBD1. This CDR3 has 13 amino acids. From germline, CDR1 is SGHNT and CDR2 YYREEE (reference sequence). V gave up 5 bases and J gave up 4 bases; unmatched junction bases: 5. CDR3 in amino acids: CASRKKGATEAFF. The CDR3, as DNA: TGTGCCAGCAGAAAAAAGGGGGCCACTGAAGCTTTCTTT.

The rearrangement joins TRBV4-1 to TRBJ2-5; 9 bases match TRBD2. The junction had 14 bases not matched to a gene; V was cut back by 1 base and J by 5 bases. CDR1 is MGHRA and CDR2 is YSYEKL in the germline V gene. The CDR3 consists of 18 residues. CDR3 region: CASSQGGARAGGRETQYF. CDR3 coding DNA: TGCGCCAGCAGCCAAGGGGGGGCTCGAGCGGGGGGTAGGGAGACCCAGTACTTC.

This clone was detected once. The CDR3 DNA sequence: TGTGCCAGCAGTTACACTTCGGGACACGAAGCTTTCTTT. It codes for CASSYTSGHEAFF. The chain uses TRBV6-5 and TRBJ1-1; D is possibly TRBD1 (6 bases). With 2 bases removed from V and 8 bases from J, the gap between germline ends came to 12 bases. The CDR3 has 13 residues. Germline CDR1 is MNHEY and CDR2 is SVGAGI.

This chain links TRBV9 with TRBJ2-1, with a tentative D call TRBD2 (7 bases). V was pared by 5 bases and J by 9 bases, with 9 bases between. This CDR3 spans 11 amino acids. CDR1 and CDR2 (germline): SGDLS, YYNGEE. CDR3: CASRRGGEQFF. In nucleotides, the CDR3 is TGTGCCAGCAGAAGGGGGGGTGAGCAGTTCTTC.

This clone was observed a few times. V gene TRBV7-5 combines with J gene TRBJ2-7; no DNA check was done on the table's D call, TRBD1. TRBV7-5 is a listed pseudogene. The CDR3 runs 13 residues. The CDR3 protein is CARSLNSPYEQYF. The CDR3 coding sequence is TGTGCCAGAAGTTTGAACAGTCCCTACGAGCAGTACTTC.

The chain joins TRBV30 to TRBJ1-1; D perhaps matches TRBD1 (5 bases). CDR3 length: 13 amino acids. Germline-derived CDR1 and CDR2 are GTSNPN and SVGIG (reference sequence). Trimming took 0 bases from V and 3 from J, leaving 8 bases between them. The CDR3 nucleotides read TGTGCCTGGAGTGTACAGGAAGACACTGAAGCTTTCTTT. Amino acids: CAWSVQEDTEAFF.

This clone has just a few counts. This chain links TRBV2 with TRBJ2-1; no reliable D call. This CDR3 contains 11 residues. Germline V gives CDR1 SNHLY, CDR2 FYNNEI. V was trimmed by 7 bases and J by 8 bases, leaving 9 bases between them. Here the CDR3 reads CASIARHEQFF. The CDR3, as DNA: TGTGCCAGCATAGCCCGGCATGAGCAGTTCTTC.

The chain uses TRBV29-1 and TRBJ2-1; weak D call: TRBD2 (5 bases). Germline V lookup: CDR1 SQVTM, CDR2 ANQGSEA. The ends were cut back, 4 bases at V and 2 bases at J, with 18 bases in the middle. There are 16 residues in the CDR3. CDR3: CSVVRFGESTYNEQFF. CDR3 bases: TGCAGCGTTGTCCGTTTCGGGGAAAGCACCTACAATGAGCAGTTCTTC.

The V call is TRBV7-2, the J call TRBJ2-7; D is uncertain. The length of the CDR3 is 15 residues. Trimming left V 3 bases short and J 2 bases short, with 14 bases between. Germline CDR1 SGHTA, CDR2 FQGNSA. DNA of the CDR3: TGTGCCAGCAGCTTGATGCCCCTAACCCCCTACGAGCAGTACTTC. Translated: CASSLMPLTPYEQYF.

This clone was found a few times. This chain connects TRBV14 to TRBJ1-6; TRBD1 agrees at 9 bases. V trimming: 0 bases; J trimming: 10 bases; junction bases outside the gene matches: 4. Per the germline V gene, CDR1 is SGHDN and CDR2 is FVKESK. The CDR3 runs to 15 residues. In DNA form, the CDR3 reads TGTGCCAGCAGCCAAGAGGGGACAGGGCGATCACCCCTCCACTTT. Translation gives CASSQEGTGRSPLHF.

The CDR3 region has the DNA TGTGCCAGCAGCTTGGATCCTCGCAATCAGCCCCAGCATTTT. Amino acid sequence: CASSLDPRNQPQHF. The chain couples TRBV5-5 to TRBJ1-5; unclear D gene. The germline V gene has CDR1 SGHKS and CDR2 YYEKEE (reference sequence). The CDR3 spans 14 residues. V was clipped by 0 bases and J by 2 bases, with 6 bases between them.

This chain connects TRBV27 to TRBJ2-7; 8 nucleotides match TRBD1. Losses at the gene ends were 5 bases for V and 1 base for J; bases not matched to a gene: 13. This CDR3 is 17 amino acids long. Germline CDR1 MNHEY, CDR2 SMNVEV (reference sequence). Here the CDR3 reads CASSPTGTGFLSYEQYF. CDR3 nucleotides: TGTGCCAGCAGTCCTACCGGGACAGGATTCCTTTCCTACGAGCAGTACTTC.

This clone has more than one count but fewer than ten. This chain connects TRBV4-1 to TRBJ2-1; the D is unclear. This CDR3 comprises 14 residues. V was shortened by 4 bases and J by 6 bases, with 13 bases between the two germline ends. The V gene's germline CDR1 is MGHRA and CDR2 YSYEKL. The CDR3 region is CASSPAYGLNEQFF. DNA of the CDR3: TGCGCCAGCAGCCCTGCGTATGGGCTCAATGAGCAGTTCTTC.

This clone was counted a single time. The V and J genes are TRBV5-5 and TRBJ2-2; possible D gene TRBD2, 6 bases. The germline gives CDR1 SGHKS, CDR2 YYEKEE (reference sequence). Trimming took off 4 bases at V and 6 bases at J, with 16 bases between the two ends. The CDR3 runs to 15 residues. For the CDR3, the DNA is TGTGCCAGCAGCCTCTTATCCTCGGGGGCCGGGGAGCTGTTTTTT. Its translation is CASSLLSSGAGELFF.

This clone was seen a single time. The CDR3 DNA reads TGTGCCAGCAGCTTAGCTCCGTCGGGGGGAGCGGGTGAGCAGTTCTTC. It codes for CASSLAPSGGAGEQFF. The rearrangement links TRBV7-3 to TRBJ2-1, with TRBD2 identical over 7 bases. The V and J ends lost 2 bases and 9 bases, in that order; junction bases with no gene match: 13. CDR3 length: 16 amino acids. Germline CDR1 is SGHTA and CDR2 is FQGTGA. Full variable domain (remainder filled in from reference TRBV7-3 and TRBJ2-1): GAGVSQTPSNKVTEKGKYVELRCDPISGHTALYWYRQSLGQGPEFLIYFQGTGAADDSGLPNDRFFAVRPEGSVSTLKIQRTERGDSAVYLCASSLAPSGGAGEQFFGPGTRLTVL.

This clone appeared once. This chain connects TRBV10-3 to TRBJ2-3, with TRBD2 identical over 13 bases. With 6 bases clipped from V and 6 bases from J, the junction kept 6 bases outside the gene matches. This CDR3 is built from 15 residues. Germline loops: CDR1 ENHRY, CDR2 SYGVKD. The DNA for the CDR3 is TGTGCCATCAGCCCGGGACTAGCGGGAATGGATACGCAGTATTTT. It yields the protein CAISPGLAGMDTQYF.

The chain joins TRBV15 to TRBJ1-2; 10 bases map to TRBD1. The CDR3 spans 17 residues. J was trimmed by 6 bases and V by 0 bases; bases with no gene match: 10. CDR1 LNHNV and CDR2 YYDKDF come from the germline V gene (reference sequence). CDR3 DNA sequence: TGTGCCACCAGCAGAGATAAGACAGGGGGCATCTTACATGGCTACACCTTC. Its protein is CATSRDKTGGILHGYTF.